Listed below are T cell receptor beta chains from one sample, sequenced in a study of cytomegalovirus exposure and HLA in healthy donors. Profiled with immunoSEQ multiplex PCR; TCRdb holds only in-frame clones, not every one. The profile covers hundreds of thousands of clones, with about four fifths appearing a single time and about 6.4% taken by the ten largest. Specimen: PBMCs. The source is a man aged 35-49 years in good health and CMV-seropositive. Each CDR3 is given with its conserved first and last residue. The order of the fields is J gene, D gene, V gene, CDR3 protein. D genes are given only for firm matches.

TRBJ2-7,.,TRBV28,CASSPSGTPAYEQYF
TRBJ1-5,.,TRBV19,CASSIAGPLAPQHF
TRBJ2-5,TRBD2,TRBV30,CAWSPQREGAQYF
TRBJ2-2,TRBD1,TRBV4-1,CASSQVGEADRVRELFF
TRBJ1-5,.,TRBV30,CAWRQADNQPQHF
TRBJ2-3,TRBD2,TRBV5-1,CASSPGTSGYNTDTQYF
TRBJ2-1,TRBD1,TRBV30,CAWRLGGHEQFF
TRBJ2-2,.,TRBV13,CASSLGLNTGELFF
TRBJ2-2,.,TRBV19,CASSMASNTGELFF
TRBJ1-5,TRBD1,TRBV19,CASSYRGYQPQHF
TRBJ1-2,TRBD1,TRBV30,CAWSRQGARGNYGYTF
TRBJ1-6,.,TRBV7-9,CASSLGLAYNSPLHF
TRBJ2-5,.,TRBV15,CATSTAGSGTQYF
TRBJ1-1,TRBD1,TRBV19,CASRVEGAVTEAFF
TRBJ2-3,.,TRBV27,CASSLSGSTDTQYF
TRBJ1-1,TRBD1,TRBV6-5,CASSPQGTGKTEAFF
TRBJ2-3,TRBD1,TRBV5-1,CASSLRQGARTDTQYF
TRBJ2-1,TRBD2,TRBV19,CASSPKGLAGNEQFF
TRBJ2-7,.,TRBV5-6,CASSLALSPIEQYF
TRBJ2-3,.,TRBV25-1,CASSDPSSTDTQYF
TRBJ1-5,.,TRBV7-6,CASSPQPHSNQPQHF
TRBJ2-1,.,TRBV13,CASSLTSLGGWERMTFGYNEQFF
TRBJ1-2,TRBD1,TRBV5-4,CASSLQGAGYGYTF
TRBJ2-5,TRBD1,TRBV5-6,CASSLRTGGRSTQYF
TRBJ2-3,.,TRBV4-2,CASSLKGSGDGADTQYF
TRBJ1-1,.,TRBV12-1,CASLSRVNTEAFF
TRBJ2-1,.,TRBV12-5,CASGLVTGTPARNEQFF
TRBJ1-1,TRBD1,TRBV2,CASSGGTGEEAFF
TRBJ2-7,TRBD1,TRBV7-9,CASSSDRVYEQYF
TRBJ2-1,.,TRBV13,CASSYRQSEQFF
TRBJ1-2,.,TRBV10-2,CASSATANYGYTF
TRBJ1-5,.,TRBV19,CASSIGAGKGNQPQHF
TRBJ2-3,TRBD1,TRBV6-5,CASSYDRGKGADTQYF
TRBJ2-1,.,TRBV9,CASSVVSGTYNEQFF
TRBJ2-6,.,TRBV18,CASSQLKGISGANVLTF